This is a list of T cell receptor beta chains from one sample in a study of early T cells in non-severe SARS-CoV-2 infection. TCRdb passed the 5' RACE reads through MiXCR, listing each CDR3 protein once. The table has tens of thousands of distinct CDR3 sequences, around 5.3% seen once. The source material was whole blood. Every receptor here comes from an adult who was a healthcare worker with PCR-confirmed SARS-CoV-2 infection or an uninfected control (not recorded which). CDR3s leave out the opening cysteine and the closing phenylalanine or tryptophan. The D gene is left open where the match is weak. Some rows have no size entry. The others give once, few or many, or a class for an expanded clone.

D: -
J: TRBJ1-4
length: 13
V: TRBV11-3
size: many
CDR3: ASSLDEGRGEKLF

D: -
J: TRBJ2-2
length: 13
V: TRBV5-1
size: many
CDR3: ASSFGRDLTGELF

D: -
J: TRBJ2-3
length: 13
V: TRBV12-3/TRBV12-4
size: -
CDR3: ASSFGGQSTDTQY

D: -
J: TRBJ2-1
length: 16
V: TRBV20-1
size: many
CDR3: SAREVIPKSLEGNEQF

D: -
J: TRBJ2-7
length: 13
V: TRBV3-1
size: many
CDR3: ASSQDGAGSREQY

D: -
J: TRBJ2-5
length: 11
V: TRBV28
size: -
CDR3: ASRSTTWETQY

D: TRBD1
J: TRBJ1-3
length: 12
V: TRBV12-3/TRBV12-4
size: many
CDR3: ASSDREPGNTIY

D: -
J: TRBJ1-2
length: 10
V: TRBV3-1
size: many
CDR3: ASSQDRYGYT

D: TRBD1
J: TRBJ2-7
length: 14
V: TRBV13
size: many
CDR3: ASSLVGAGGSYEQY

D: -
J: TRBJ1-1
length: 12
V: TRBV10-1
size: many
CDR3: ASSESAVYTEAF

D: -
J: TRBJ1-6
length: 12
V: TRBV2
size: few
CDR3: ASTLKGDNSPLH

D: -
J: TRBJ1-1
length: 12
V: TRBV19
size: many
CDR3: ASSIMGGVTEAF

D: -
J: TRBJ2-5
length: 10
V: TRBV29-1
size: few
CDR3: SVEYGGETQY

D: -
J: TRBJ1-6
length: 12
V: TRBV20-1
size: many
CDR3: SARDRAYNSPLH

D: TRBD2
J: TRBJ2-7
length: 14
V: TRBV5-4
size: -
CDR3: ASSDKTSGGAREQY

D: -
J: TRBJ2-2
length: 13
V: TRBV30
size: few
CDR3: AWGVMEGAVGELF

D: -
J: TRBJ1-1
length: 11
V: TRBV20-1
size: many
CDR3: SARDDPNTEAF

D: -
J: TRBJ2-1
length: 18
V: TRBV5-1
size: -
CDR3: ASSLGGTTSGRRTYNEQF

D: TRBD2
J: TRBJ2-7
length: 11
V: TRBV29-1
size: many
CDR3: SAVASGVGEQY

D: -
J: TRBJ2-7
length: 12
V: TRBV10-1
size: many
CDR3: ASRRRLAWREQY

D: -
J: TRBJ2-3
length: 11
V: TRBV6-6
size: -
CDR3: ASSPRGTDTQY

D: TRBD1
J: TRBJ1-2
length: 11
V: TRBV6-5
size: many
CDR3: ASSRGQGDGYT

D: TRBD1
J: TRBJ1-5
length: 12
V: TRBV20-1
size: few
CDR3: SAKPDRVNQPQH

D: -
J: TRBJ1-1
length: 13
V: TRBV20-1
size: many
CDR3: SARDPNRAQGEAF

D: TRBD2
J: TRBJ2-2
length: 13
V: TRBV13
size: many
CDR3: ASSSGLAGAGELF

D: -
J: TRBJ1-6
length: 11
V: TRBV3-1
size: -
CDR3: ASSQDLNSPLH

D: TRBD1
J: TRBJ2-3
length: 13
V: TRBV6-5
size: many
CDR3: ASGRRDRGVDTQY

D: TRBD1
J: TRBJ2-3
length: 13
V: TRBV6-5
size: many
CDR3: ASSKQGERTDTQY

D: TRBD2
J: TRBJ2-7
length: 13
V: TRBV10-2
size: -
CDR3: ASNGEAGGPYEQY